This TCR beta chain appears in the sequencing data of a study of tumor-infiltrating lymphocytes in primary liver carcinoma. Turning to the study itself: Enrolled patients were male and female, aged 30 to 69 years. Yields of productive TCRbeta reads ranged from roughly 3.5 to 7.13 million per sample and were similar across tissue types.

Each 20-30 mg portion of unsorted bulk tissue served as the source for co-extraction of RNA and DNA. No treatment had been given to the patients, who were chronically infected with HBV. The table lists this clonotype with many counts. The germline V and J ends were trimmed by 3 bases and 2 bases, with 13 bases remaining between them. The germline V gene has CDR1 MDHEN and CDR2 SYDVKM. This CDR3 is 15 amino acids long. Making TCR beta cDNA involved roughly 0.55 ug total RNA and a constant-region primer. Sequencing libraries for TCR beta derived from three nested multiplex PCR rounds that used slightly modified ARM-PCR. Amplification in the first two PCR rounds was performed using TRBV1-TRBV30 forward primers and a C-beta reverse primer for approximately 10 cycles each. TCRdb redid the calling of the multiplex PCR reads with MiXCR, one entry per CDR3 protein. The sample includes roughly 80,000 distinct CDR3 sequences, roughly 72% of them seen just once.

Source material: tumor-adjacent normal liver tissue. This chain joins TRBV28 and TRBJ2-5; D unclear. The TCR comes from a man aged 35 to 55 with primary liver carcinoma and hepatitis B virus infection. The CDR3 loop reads CASSLFGGIQETQYF. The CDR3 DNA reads TGTGCCAGCAGTTTGTTTGGCGGAATACAAGAGACCCAGTACTTC.